This T cell receptor (beta chain) originates from a study of cytomegalovirus exposure and HLA in healthy donors. Overall study: Prior work identified under 130 million unique TCR beta sequences in roughly 180 million T cells.

Study-wide results and limits: Earlier findings revealed that most TCR beta V segments proved productive either about 87% or about 30% of the time. Association with HLA alleles at 0.05 false discovery rate was found for 16,951 TCR beta sequences in a later analysis.

PCR employed 60 Vbeta and 13 Jbeta primers. The protocol was immunoSEQ multiplex PCR, while the TCRdb copy is restricted to in-frame clones and leaves out a portion. The table includes around 300,000 clones, around 90% detected once. The CDR3 is 15 amino acids. The J segment lost 5 bases and the V segment lost 3 bases, leaving 8 bases of the junction unmatched. Germline values: CDR1 SGHRS, CDR2 YFSETQ. About this clone itself: The antigen is undetermined.

This receptor was taken from a woman younger than 30 in good health and CMV-seronegative. The chain uses TRBV5-1 and TRBJ2-7; TRBD1 matches 10 bases. The material sequenced was PBMCs. The CDR3 loop is CASSWNRDRGHEQYF. In DNA form, the CDR3 reads TGCGCCAGCAGCTGGAACCGGGACAGGGGCCACGAGCAGTACTTC.